The source of this T cell receptor beta chain is a study of OX40 agonist ivuxolimab in advanced cancers. Overall study context: The patients got ivuxolimab, which is an agonistic anti-OX40 (CD134) antibody. Treatment received earlier with anti-PD-1, anti-PD-L1 or anti-CTLA-4 agents was allowed, and around 36% had some.

TCRdb keeps only in-frame clones here, not all; method: immunoSEQ multiplex PCR. There are about 75,000 clones in the sample; 86% occur only once, and roughly 8.6% lies in the top ten. Regarding the study as a whole: At doses 0.1 to 3.0 mg/kg, CD4+ and CD8+ clones expanded. The average count of expanded clones was higher among CD8+ T cells than among CD4+.

The V gene lost 4 bases and the J gene lost 9 bases, with 10 bases spanning the gap. The CDR3 is 12 residues long. Germline CDR1 MNHEY, CDR2 SMNVEV (reference sequence). A remark on this clone: Its target is not known.

The source is an adult with an advanced solid tumor such as melanoma, head and neck, liver or kidney cancer. The chain uses TRBV27 and TRBJ2-1; D remains unclear. The sequenced sample was CD4+ or CD8+ T cells sorted from blood, obtained in a trial of the OX40 agonist ivuxolimab. For the CDR3, the DNA is TGTGCCAGCAGTTCATGGGAAGGTGAGCAGTTCTTC. Translating gives CASSSWEGEQFF.